The rows below give T cell receptor beta chains drawn from one sample of a study of OX40 agonist ivuxolimab in advanced cancers. The repertoire was sequenced with immunoSEQ multiplex PCR; TCRdb's copy has only in-frame clones and lacks some. The sample lists approximately 92,000 clones, around 95% occurring once. The sequencing used CD4+ or CD8+ T cells sorted from blood, collected in a trial of the OX40 agonist ivuxolimab. All receptors derive from an adult with an advanced solid tumor such as melanoma, head and neck, liver or kidney cancer. Each CDR3 is given with its conserved first and last residue. Each record gives: V gene, clone size, D gene, J gene, CDR3 protein, CDR3 DNA. The D gene is left open where the match is weak. Size tells how often a clone was seen (once, few, many) or the class of an expanded clone, and some rows leave it out.

v_call: TRBV6-5
clone_size: NA
d_call: TRBD2
j_call: TRBJ2-1
cdr3_aa: CATERLAGVFNEQFF
cdr3_nt: TGTGCCACCGAGAGACTAGCGGGAGTCTTCAATGAGCAGTTCTTC

v_call: TRBV27
clone_size: NA
d_call: NA
j_call: TRBJ1-2
cdr3_aa: CASSLKGINYGYTF
cdr3_nt: TGTGCCAGCAGTTTAAAGGGGATTAACTATGGCTACACCTTC

v_call: TRBV28
clone_size: NA
d_call: NA
j_call: TRBJ1-5
cdr3_aa: CASTSRNRGHQPQHF
cdr3_nt: TGTGCCAGCACCTCCCGTAACCGGGGTCATCAGCCCCAGCATTTT

v_call: TRBV5-4
clone_size: NA
d_call: TRBD2
j_call: TRBJ2-7
cdr3_aa: CASSFWTSGSYEQYF
cdr3_nt: TGTGCCAGCAGCTTCTGGACTAGCGGCTCCTACGAGCAGTACTTC

v_call: TRBV21-1
clone_size: NA
d_call: NA
j_call: TRBJ1-2
cdr3_aa: CASSKARGRYYGYTF
cdr3_nt: TGTGCCAGCAGCAAAGCCAGGGGGCGATACTATGGCTACACCTTC

v_call: TRBV19
clone_size: NA
d_call: NA
j_call: TRBJ1-5
cdr3_aa: CASSMGWAGNQPQHF
cdr3_nt: TGTGCCAGTAGTATGGGCTGGGCTGGGAATCAGCCCCAGCATTTT

v_call: TRBV6-5
clone_size: once
d_call: NA
j_call: TRBJ2-1
cdr3_aa: CASSYSILANEQFF
cdr3_nt: TGTGCCAGCAGTTACTCGATTCTAGCAAATGAGCAGTTCTTC

v_call: TRBV19
clone_size: NA
d_call: NA
j_call: TRBJ1-5
cdr3_aa: CASSIGPGENQPQHF
cdr3_nt: TGTGCCAGTAGTATAGGTCCAGGCGAAAATCAGCCCCAGCATTTT

v_call: TRBV5-1
clone_size: NA
d_call: TRBD1
j_call: TRBJ2-3
cdr3_aa: CASSSPRQGHHTDTQYF
cdr3_nt: TGCGCCAGCAGCTCCCCGCGACAGGGGCACCACACAGATACGCAGTATTTT

v_call: TRBV6-5
clone_size: NA
d_call: NA
j_call: TRBJ1-1
cdr3_aa: CASSLTVNTEAFF
cdr3_nt: TGTGCCAGCAGTTTGACAGTGAACACTGAAGCTTTCTTT

v_call: TRBV15
clone_size: NA
d_call: NA
j_call: TRBJ2-3
cdr3_aa: CATSVKGGGTNTDTQYF
cdr3_nt: TGTGCCACCAGCGTGAAAGGCGGCGGGACGAACACAGATACGCAGTATTTT

v_call: TRBV28
clone_size: NA
d_call: NA
j_call: TRBJ2-1
cdr3_aa: CASSSARQGVNNEQFF
cdr3_nt: TGTGCCAGCAGTTCCGCCAGACAAGGTGTTAACAATGAGCAGTTCTTC

v_call: TRBV5-4
clone_size: once
d_call: TRBD1
j_call: TRBJ1-4
cdr3_aa: CAPAGTGYCNEKLFF
cdr3_nt: TGTGCCCCGGCCGGGACAGGGTATTGCAATGAAAAACTGTTTTTT

v_call: TRBV9
clone_size: NA
d_call: NA
j_call: TRBJ1-5
cdr3_aa: CASSTGGANQPQHF
cdr3_nt: TGTGCCAGCAGCACCGGGGGGGCTAATCAGCCCCAGCATTTT

v_call: TRBV9
clone_size: NA
d_call: NA
j_call: TRBJ2-2
cdr3_aa: CASKGSPNTGELFF
cdr3_nt: TGTGCCAGCAAGGGCAGTCCGAACACCGGGGAGCTGTTTTTT

v_call: TRBV7-2
clone_size: NA
d_call: NA
j_call: TRBJ1-1
cdr3_aa: CASSLAVGRTTEAFF
cdr3_nt: TGTGCCAGCAGCTTAGCGGTGGGCAGAACGACTGAAGCTTTCTTT

v_call: TRBV13
clone_size: once
d_call: TRBD2
j_call: TRBJ2-1
cdr3_aa: CASSLRAGAFNEQFF
cdr3_nt: TGTGCCAGCAGCTTACGAGCGGGAGCTTTCAATGAGCAGTTCTTC

v_call: TRBV27
clone_size: NA
d_call: NA
j_call: TRBJ2-1
cdr3_aa: CASSLRGASVGGNEQFF
cdr3_nt: TGTGCCAGCAGTTTACGGGGCGCTAGCGTAGGGGGCAATGAGCAGTTCTTC

v_call: TRBV5-4
clone_size: NA
d_call: TRBD2
j_call: TRBJ2-5
cdr3_aa: CASSAWGSGGPYQETQYF
cdr3_nt: TGTGCCAGCAGCGCGTGGGGTAGCGGGGGGCCGTACCAAGAGACCCAGTACTTC

v_call: TRBV5-6
clone_size: NA
d_call: NA
j_call: TRBJ2-3
cdr3_aa: CASSSTTDTQYF
cdr3_nt: TGTGCCAGCAGCTCTACCACAGATACGCAGTATTTT

v_call: TRBV5-6
clone_size: NA
d_call: NA
j_call: TRBJ2-1
cdr3_aa: CASSFGGAFSYNEQFF
cdr3_nt: TGTGCCAGCAGCTTTGGTGGAGCATTCTCCTACAATGAGCAGTTCTTC

v_call: TRBV7-6
clone_size: NA
d_call: TRBD2
j_call: TRBJ2-3
cdr3_aa: CASSPGTSDADTQYF
cdr3_nt: TGTGCCAGCAGCCCCGGGACTAGCGATGCAGATACGCAGTATTTT

v_call: TRBV19
clone_size: NA
d_call: NA
j_call: TRBJ2-5
cdr3_aa: CASSTLRGLQETQYF
cdr3_nt: TGTGCCAGTAGCACACTTCGGGGTTTACAAGAGACCCAGTACTTC

v_call: TRBV30
clone_size: NA
d_call: TRBD1
j_call: TRBJ1-5
cdr3_aa: CAWSVILYRGMRQPQHF
cdr3_nt: TGTGCCTGGAGTGTAATATTGTACAGGGGAATGCGGCAGCCCCAGCATTTT

v_call: TRBV7-3
clone_size: NA
d_call: NA
j_call: TRBJ2-1
cdr3_aa: CASSPGVSSYNEQFF
cdr3_nt: TGTGCCAGCAGCCCAGGGGTATCCTCCTACAATGAGCAGTTCTTC

v_call: TRBV5-1
clone_size: NA
d_call: TRBD1
j_call: TRBJ1-4
cdr3_aa: CASSSDRGPNEKLFF
cdr3_nt: TGCGCCAGCAGCTCGGACAGGGGCCCTAATGAAAAACTGTTTTTT

v_call: TRBV7-9
clone_size: NA
d_call: TRBD1
j_call: TRBJ1-2
cdr3_aa: CASSLGDRGPLYGYTF
cdr3_nt: TGTGCCAGCAGCTTAGGGGACAGGGGGCCTCTCTATGGCTACACCTTC